The 7 T cell receptor beta chains in this list originate from one sample, sequenced in a study of Ad26.COV2.S vaccination and SARS-CoV-2 variants. Only in-frame clones appear in the TCRdb table, and some are missing; sequencing was by immunoSEQ multiplex PCR. The repertoire includes approximately 410,000 clones, more than 75% of them detected once, and about 3.5% sits in the top ten. The treatment denotes: around 19 received Ad26.COV2.S at low or high dose, single or two shots; about five received placebo; per-sample allocation not given. Specimen acquisition occurred on day 63 following the initial vaccine or placebo injection. Sample: peripheral blood, taken in a trial of Ad26.COV2.S vaccine versus placebo. The receptors shown here come from a person between 18 and 60 years old who received the Ad26.COV2.S COVID-19 vaccine or a placebo.

This sequence joins TRBV7-9 and TRBJ2-3; D is perhaps TRBD1 or TRBD2 (7 bases each). V gave up 4 bases and J gave up 5 bases, with 22 bases separating them. The CDR3 length is 17 residues. Per the germline V gene, CDR1 is SEHNR and CDR2 is FQNEAQ (reference sequence). The CDR3 nucleotides are TGTGCCAGCAGCTCTCGGGGGGAGGGGACAGTTCAAGATACGCAGTATTTT. As protein: CASSSRGEGTVQDTQYF.

V usage is TRBV30 and J usage is TRBJ2-2; TRBD1 is a possible D gene (5 bases). CDR3 length: 14 amino acids. Germline-derived CDR1 and CDR2 are GTSNPN and SVGIG (reference sequence). V lost 1 base to trimming and J lost 4 bases, with 10 bases between them. The CDR3 loop is CAWSERGATGELFF. In DNA form, the CDR3 reads TGTGCCTGGAGTGAAAGGGGTGCCACCGGGGAGCTGTTTTTT.

The chain couples TRBV4-3 to TRBJ2-3, with D maybe TRBD1 (5 bases). CDR3 length: 18 amino acids. CDR1 is LGHNA and CDR2 is YSLEER in the germline V gene. V lost 0 bases and J 0 bases, leaving 16 bases between the germline ends. The CDR3 region is CASSQEPRTPTSTDTQYF. CDR3 coding DNA: TGCGCCAGCAGCCAAGAACCACGGACACCTACTAGCACAGATACGCAGTATTTT.

The chain uses TRBV24-1 and TRBJ2-1, with D unresolved. V was trimmed by 4 bases and J by 0 bases, leaving 12 bases between them. Germline V lookup: CDR1 KGHDR, CDR2 SFDVKD. The CDR3 extends over 16 amino acids. CDR3 bases: TGTGCCACCAGTGACCCCGTCGGTAGCTCCTACAATGAGCAGTTCTTC. Translation: CATSDPVGSSYNEQFF.

The V gene is TRBV10-3, the J gene TRBJ2-5, with D tentatively TRBD1 or TRBD2 (5 bases each). V was clipped by 6 bases and J by 5 bases, with 13 bases between them. Germline CDR1 is ENHRY and CDR2 is SYGVKD. CDR3 length: 13 residues. The CDR3 nucleotides read TGTGCCATCAGCCCAGGGTCGGGGGAGACCCAGTACTTC. Its protein is CAISPGSGETQYF.

This clone showed up just once. The chain joins TRBV6-5 to TRBJ2-7, with a possible D match to TRBD1 (6 bases). From germline, CDR1 is MNHEY and CDR2 SVGAGI. V gave up 4 bases and J gave up 0 bases, with 13 bases separating them. CDR3 length: 15 amino acids. The CDR3, as DNA: TGTGCCAGCAGTTTTTACCAGGGGTCCTCCTACGAGCAGTACTTC. As protein: CASSFYQGSSYEQYF.

A word on this clone: Other DNA sequences within the sample encode an identical CDR3. The chain uses TRBV6-2 or TRBV6-3 and TRBJ1-2; D is unclear. This CDR3 spans 15 amino acids. V shed 0 bases and J shed 2 bases, with 10 bases lying between them. Germline V gene lookup returns CDR1 MNHEY and CDR2 SVGEGT. In nucleotides, the CDR3 is TGTGCCAGCAGTTACTCGAGAGGGTTGAACTATGGCTACACCTTC. Translated, it gives CASSYSRGLNYGYTF.